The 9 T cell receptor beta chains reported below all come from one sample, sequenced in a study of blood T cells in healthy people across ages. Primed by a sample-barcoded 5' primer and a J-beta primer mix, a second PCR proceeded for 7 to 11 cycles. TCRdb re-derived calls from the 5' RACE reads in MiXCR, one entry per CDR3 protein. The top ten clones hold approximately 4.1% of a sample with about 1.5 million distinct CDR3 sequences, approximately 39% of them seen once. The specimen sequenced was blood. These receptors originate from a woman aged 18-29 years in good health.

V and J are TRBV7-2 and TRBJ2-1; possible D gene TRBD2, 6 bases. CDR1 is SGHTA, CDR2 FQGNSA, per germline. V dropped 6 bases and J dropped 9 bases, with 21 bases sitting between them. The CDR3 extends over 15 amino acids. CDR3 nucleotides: TGTGCCAGCAGTCATCAGGGACTGCTCAGGGTTGAGCAGTTCTTC. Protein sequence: CASSHQGLLRVEQFF.

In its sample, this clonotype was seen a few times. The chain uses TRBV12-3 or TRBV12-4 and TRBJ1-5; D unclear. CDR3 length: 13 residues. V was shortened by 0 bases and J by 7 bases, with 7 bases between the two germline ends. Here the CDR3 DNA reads TGTGCCAGCAGTTTAGCCCCGGAACAGCCCCAGCATTTT. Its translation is CASSLAPEQPQHF.

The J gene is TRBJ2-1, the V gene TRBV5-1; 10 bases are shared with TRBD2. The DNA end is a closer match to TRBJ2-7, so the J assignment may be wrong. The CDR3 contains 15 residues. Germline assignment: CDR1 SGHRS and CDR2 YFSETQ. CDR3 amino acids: CASSAGLAAYNEQYF. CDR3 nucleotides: TGCGCCAGCAGCGCCGGACTAGCGGCCTACAATGAGCAGTACTTC.

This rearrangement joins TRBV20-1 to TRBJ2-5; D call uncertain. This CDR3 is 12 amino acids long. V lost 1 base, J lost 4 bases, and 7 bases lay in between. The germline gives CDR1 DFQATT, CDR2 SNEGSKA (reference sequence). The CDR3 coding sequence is TGCAGTGCTAGAGCCTTCGGAGAGACCCAGTACTTC. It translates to CSARAFGETQYF.

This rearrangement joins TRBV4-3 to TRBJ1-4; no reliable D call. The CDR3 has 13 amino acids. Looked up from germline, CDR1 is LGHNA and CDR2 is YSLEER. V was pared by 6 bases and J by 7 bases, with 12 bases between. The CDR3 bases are TGCGCCAGCAGTCACGACCCTCCTGAAAAACTGTTTTTT. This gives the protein CASSHDPPEKLFF.

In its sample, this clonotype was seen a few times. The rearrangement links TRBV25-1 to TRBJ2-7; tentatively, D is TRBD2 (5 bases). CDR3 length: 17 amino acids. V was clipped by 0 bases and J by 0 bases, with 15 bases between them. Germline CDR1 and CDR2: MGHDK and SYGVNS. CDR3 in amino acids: CASSEYRAGLSSYEQYF. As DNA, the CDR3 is TGTGCCAGCAGTGAATATCGGGCGGGTCTGTCCTCCTACGAGCAGTACTTC.

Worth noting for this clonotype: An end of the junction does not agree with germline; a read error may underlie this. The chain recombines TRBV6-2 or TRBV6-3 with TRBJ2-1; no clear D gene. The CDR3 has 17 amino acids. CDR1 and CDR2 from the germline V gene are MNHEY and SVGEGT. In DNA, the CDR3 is TGTGGCAGCAAACTCCCCCCGGCTACCACAACCTACAATGAGCAGTTCTTC. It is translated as CGSKLPPATTTYNEQFF.

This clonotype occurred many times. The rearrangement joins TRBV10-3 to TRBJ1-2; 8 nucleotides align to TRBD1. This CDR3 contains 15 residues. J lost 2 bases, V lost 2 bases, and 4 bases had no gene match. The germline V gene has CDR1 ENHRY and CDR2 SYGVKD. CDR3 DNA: TGTGCCATCAGTGAGAGGGACAGGCTCAACTATGGCTACACCTTC. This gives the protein CAISERDRLNYGYTF.

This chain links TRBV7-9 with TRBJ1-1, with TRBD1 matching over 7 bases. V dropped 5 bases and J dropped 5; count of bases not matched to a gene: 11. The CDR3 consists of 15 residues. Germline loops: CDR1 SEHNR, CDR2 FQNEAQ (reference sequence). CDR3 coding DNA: TGTGCCAGCAGCGCCCACAACAGGGGAGGTACTGAAGCTTTCTTT. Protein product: CASSAHNRGGTEAFF.